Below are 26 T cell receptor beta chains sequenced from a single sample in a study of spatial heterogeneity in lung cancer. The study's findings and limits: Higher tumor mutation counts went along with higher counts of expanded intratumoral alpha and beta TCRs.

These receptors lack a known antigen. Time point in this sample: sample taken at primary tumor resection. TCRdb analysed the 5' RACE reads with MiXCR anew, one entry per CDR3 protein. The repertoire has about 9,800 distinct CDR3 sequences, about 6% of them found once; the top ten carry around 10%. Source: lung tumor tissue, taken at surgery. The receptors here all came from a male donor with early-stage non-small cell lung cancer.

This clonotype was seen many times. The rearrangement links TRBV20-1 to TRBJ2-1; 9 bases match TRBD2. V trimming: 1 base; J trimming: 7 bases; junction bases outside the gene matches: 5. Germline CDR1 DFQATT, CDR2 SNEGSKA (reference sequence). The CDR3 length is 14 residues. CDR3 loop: CSARGSGRGNEQFF. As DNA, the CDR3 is TGCAGTGCTAGAGGTAGCGGGAGAGGAAATGAGCAGTTCTTC.

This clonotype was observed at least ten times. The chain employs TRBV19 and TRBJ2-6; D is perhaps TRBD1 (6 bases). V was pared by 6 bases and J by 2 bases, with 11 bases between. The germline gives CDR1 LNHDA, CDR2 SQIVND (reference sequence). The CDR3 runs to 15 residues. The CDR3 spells CASSSTGTGANVLTF. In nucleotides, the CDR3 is TGTGCCAGTAGCTCCACAGGGACTGGGGCCAACGTCCTGACTTTC.

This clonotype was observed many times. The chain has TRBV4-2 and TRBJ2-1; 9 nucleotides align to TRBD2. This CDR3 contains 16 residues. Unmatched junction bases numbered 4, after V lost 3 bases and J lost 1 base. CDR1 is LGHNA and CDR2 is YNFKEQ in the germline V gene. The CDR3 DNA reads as TGTGCCAGCAGCCAGGACCTAGCGGGGTCCTACAATGAGCAGTTCTTC. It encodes CASSQDLAGSYNEQFF.

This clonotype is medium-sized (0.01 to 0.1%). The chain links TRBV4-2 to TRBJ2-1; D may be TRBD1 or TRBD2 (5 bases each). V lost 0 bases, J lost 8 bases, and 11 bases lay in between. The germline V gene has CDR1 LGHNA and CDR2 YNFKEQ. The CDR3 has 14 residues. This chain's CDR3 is CASSQDGQGDEQFF. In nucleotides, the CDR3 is TGTGCCAGCAGCCAAGACGGTCAGGGAGATGAGCAGTTCTTC.

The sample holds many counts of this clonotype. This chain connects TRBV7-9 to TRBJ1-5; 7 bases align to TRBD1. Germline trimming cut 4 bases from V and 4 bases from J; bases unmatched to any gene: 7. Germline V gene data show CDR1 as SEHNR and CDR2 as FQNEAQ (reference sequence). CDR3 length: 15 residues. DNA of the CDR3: TGTGCCAGCAGCTCAACAGGGGCCTTTAATCAGCCCCAGCATTTT. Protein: CASSSTGAFNQPQHF. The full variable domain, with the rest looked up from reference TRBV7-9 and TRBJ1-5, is DTGVSQNPRHKITKRGQNVTFRCDPISEHNRLYWYRQTLGQGPEFLTYFQNEAQLEKSRLLSDRFSAERPKGSFSTLEIQRTEQGDSAMYLCASSSTGAFNQPQHFGDGTRLSIL.

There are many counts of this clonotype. CDR3 sequence reads: CASSHTSGQRGEQYF. DNA of the CDR3: TGTGCCAGCAGCCACACTAGCGGACAGAGGGGCGAGCAGTACTTC. J is TRBJ2-7 and V is TRBV14, with 8 bases identical to TRBD2. The length of the CDR3 is 15 residues. The germline V gene encodes CDR1 SGHDN and CDR2 FVKESK. With V trimmed by 3 bases and J by 6 bases, 10 bases remained unmatched.

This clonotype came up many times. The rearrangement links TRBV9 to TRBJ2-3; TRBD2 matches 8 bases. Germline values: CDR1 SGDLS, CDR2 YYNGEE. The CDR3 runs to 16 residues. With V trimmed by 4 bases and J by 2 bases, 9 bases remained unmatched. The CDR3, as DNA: TGTGCCAGCAGCTCAAGACTAGCGCCTACCACAGATACGCAGTATTTT. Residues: CASSSRLAPTTDTQYF.

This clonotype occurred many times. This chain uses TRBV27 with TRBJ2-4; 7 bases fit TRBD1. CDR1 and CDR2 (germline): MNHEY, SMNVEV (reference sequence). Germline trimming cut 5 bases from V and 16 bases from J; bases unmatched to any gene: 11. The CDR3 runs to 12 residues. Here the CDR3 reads CASSTAGTDEYF. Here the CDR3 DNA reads TGTGCCAGCAGTACGGCCGGGACAGATGAATACTTC.

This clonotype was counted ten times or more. CDR3 residues: CASSLASYEQFF. DNA for the CDR3: TGCGCCAGCAGCTTGGCATCATATGAGCAGTTCTTC. The chain couples TRBV5-1 to TRBJ2-1; D is ambiguous. The germline V and J ends were trimmed by 0 bases and 8 bases, with 6 bases remaining between them. The CDR3 is 12 residues long. CDR1 and CDR2 from the germline V gene are SGHRS and YFSETQ.

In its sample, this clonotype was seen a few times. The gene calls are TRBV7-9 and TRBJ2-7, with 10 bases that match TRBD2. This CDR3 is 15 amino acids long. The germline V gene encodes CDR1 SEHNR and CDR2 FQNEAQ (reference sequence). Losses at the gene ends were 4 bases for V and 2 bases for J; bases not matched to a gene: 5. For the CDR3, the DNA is TGTGCCAGCAGCTACCGGACTAGCGGCACCTACGAGCAGTACTTC. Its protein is CASSYRTSGTYEQYF.

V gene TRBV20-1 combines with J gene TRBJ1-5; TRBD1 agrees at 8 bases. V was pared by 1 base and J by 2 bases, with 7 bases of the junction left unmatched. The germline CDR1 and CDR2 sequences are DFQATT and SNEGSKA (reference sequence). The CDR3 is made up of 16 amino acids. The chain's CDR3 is CSARGLDRAGNQPQHF. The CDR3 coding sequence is TGCAGTGCTAGAGGATTGGACAGGGCAGGCAATCAGCCCCAGCATTTT.

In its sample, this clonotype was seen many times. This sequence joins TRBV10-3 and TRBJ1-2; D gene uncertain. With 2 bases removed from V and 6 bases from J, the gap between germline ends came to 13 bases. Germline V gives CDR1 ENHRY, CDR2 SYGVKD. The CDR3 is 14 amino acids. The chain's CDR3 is CAISENTKGNGYTF. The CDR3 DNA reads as TGTGCCATCAGTGAGAATACTAAAGGAAATGGCTACACCTTC.

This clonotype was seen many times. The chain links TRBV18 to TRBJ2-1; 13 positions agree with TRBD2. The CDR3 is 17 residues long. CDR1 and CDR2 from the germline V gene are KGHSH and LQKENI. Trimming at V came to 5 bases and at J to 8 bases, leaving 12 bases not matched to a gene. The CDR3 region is CASSRLAGGSTVDEQFF. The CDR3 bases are TGTGCCAGCTCAAGACTAGCGGGGGGATCTACAGTGGATGAGCAGTTCTTC.

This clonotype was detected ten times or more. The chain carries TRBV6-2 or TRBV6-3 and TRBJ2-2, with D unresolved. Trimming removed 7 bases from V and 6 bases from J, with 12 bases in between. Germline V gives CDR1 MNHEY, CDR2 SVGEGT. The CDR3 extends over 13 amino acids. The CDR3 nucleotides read TGTGCCAGCATCAAAACCCACCCCGGGGAGCTGTTTTTT. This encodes CASIKTHPGELFF.

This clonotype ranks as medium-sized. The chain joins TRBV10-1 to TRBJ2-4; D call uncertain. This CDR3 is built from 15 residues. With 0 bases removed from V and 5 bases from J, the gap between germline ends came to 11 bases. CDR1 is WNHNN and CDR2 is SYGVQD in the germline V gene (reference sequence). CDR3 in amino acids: CASSESVGFENIQYF. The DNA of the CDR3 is TGCGCCAGCAGTGAGTCGGTGGGGTTCGAAAACATTCAGTACTTC.

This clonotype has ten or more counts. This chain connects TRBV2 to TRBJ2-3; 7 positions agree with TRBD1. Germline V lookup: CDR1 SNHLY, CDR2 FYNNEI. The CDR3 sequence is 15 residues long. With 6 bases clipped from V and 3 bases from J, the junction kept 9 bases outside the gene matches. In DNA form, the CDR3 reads TGTGCCAGCAGGAGGGGGCTAAAACATACAGATACGCAGTATTTT. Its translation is CASRRGLKHTDTQYF.

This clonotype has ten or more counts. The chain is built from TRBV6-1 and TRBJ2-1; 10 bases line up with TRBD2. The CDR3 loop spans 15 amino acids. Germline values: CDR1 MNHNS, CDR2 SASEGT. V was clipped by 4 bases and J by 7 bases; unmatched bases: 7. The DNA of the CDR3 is TGTGCCAGCAGTGCCAGCGGGGGGGCCGGTAATGAGCAGTTCTTC. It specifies CASSASGGAGNEQFF.

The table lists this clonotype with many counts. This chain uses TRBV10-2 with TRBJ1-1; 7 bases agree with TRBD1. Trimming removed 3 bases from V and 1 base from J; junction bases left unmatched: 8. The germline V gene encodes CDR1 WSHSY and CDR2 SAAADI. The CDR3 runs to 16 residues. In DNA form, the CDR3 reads TGCGCCAGCAGTGAAAAACAGGGGCTATCGAACACTGAAGCTTTCTTT. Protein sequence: CASSEKQGLSNTEAFF.

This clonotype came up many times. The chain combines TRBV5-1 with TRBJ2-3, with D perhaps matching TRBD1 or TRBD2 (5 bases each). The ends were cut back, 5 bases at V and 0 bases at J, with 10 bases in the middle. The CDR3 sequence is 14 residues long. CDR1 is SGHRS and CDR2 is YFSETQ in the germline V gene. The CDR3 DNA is TGCGCCAGCAGGCCGGGACCCAGCACAGATACGCAGTATTTT. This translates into CASRPGPSTDTQYF. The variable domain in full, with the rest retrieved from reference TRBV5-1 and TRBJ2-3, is KAGVTQTPRYLIKTRGQQVTLSCSPISGHRSVSWYQQTPGQGLQFLFEYFSETQRNKGNFPGRFSGRQFSNSRSEMNVSTLELGDSALYLCASRPGPSTDTQYFGPGTRLTVL.

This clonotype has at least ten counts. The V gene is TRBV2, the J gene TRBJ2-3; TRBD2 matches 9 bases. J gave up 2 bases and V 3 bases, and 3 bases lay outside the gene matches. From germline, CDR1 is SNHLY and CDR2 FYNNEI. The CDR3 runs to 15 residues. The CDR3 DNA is TGTGCCAGCAGTGATAGCGGGAGAGTCACAGATACGCAGTATTTT. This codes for CASSDSGRVTDTQYF.

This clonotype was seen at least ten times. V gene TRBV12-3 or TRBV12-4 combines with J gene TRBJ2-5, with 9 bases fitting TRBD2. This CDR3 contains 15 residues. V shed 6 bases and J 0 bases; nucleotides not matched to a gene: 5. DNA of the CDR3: TGTGCCAGCAGGAAAGCGGGGGGCAACCAAGAGACCCAGTACTTC. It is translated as CASRKAGGNQETQYF.

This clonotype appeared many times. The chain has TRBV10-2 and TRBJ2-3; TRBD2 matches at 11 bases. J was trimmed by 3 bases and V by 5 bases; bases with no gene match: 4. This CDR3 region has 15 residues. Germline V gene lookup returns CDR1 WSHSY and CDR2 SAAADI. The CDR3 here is CASSFVAGGTDTQYF. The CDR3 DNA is TGCGCCAGCAGTTTTGTAGCGGGGGGGACAGATACGCAGTATTTT.

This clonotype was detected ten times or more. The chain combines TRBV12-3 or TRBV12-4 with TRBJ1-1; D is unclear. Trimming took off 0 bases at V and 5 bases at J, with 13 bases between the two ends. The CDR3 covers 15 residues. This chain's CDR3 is CASSLASTSPTEAFF. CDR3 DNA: TGTGCCAGCAGTTTAGCGTCTACTTCTCCTACTGAAGCTTTCTTT.

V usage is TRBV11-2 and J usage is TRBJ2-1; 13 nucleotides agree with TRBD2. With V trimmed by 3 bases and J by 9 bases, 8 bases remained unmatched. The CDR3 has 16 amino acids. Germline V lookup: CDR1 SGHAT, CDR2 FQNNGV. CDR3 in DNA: TGTGCCAGCAGCTTTTGGACTAGCGGGAGTTCGGCTGAGCAGTTCTTC. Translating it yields CASSFWTSGSSAEQFF.

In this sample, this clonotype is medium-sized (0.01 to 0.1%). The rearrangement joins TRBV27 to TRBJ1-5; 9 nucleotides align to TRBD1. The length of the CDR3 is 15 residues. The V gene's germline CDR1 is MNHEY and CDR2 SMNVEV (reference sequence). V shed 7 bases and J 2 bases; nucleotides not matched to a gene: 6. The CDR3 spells CASNSRTGGNQPQHF. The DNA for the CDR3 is TGTGCCAGCAATTCGCGGACAGGGGGCAATCAGCCCCAGCATTTT.

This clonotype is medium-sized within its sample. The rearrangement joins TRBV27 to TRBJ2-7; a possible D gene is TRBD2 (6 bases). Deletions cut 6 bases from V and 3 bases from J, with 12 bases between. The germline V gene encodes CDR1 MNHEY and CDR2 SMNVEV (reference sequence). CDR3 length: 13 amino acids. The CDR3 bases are TGTGCCAGCAGAGGCGGGGTATACTACGAGCAGTACTTC. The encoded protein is CASRGGVYYEQYF.